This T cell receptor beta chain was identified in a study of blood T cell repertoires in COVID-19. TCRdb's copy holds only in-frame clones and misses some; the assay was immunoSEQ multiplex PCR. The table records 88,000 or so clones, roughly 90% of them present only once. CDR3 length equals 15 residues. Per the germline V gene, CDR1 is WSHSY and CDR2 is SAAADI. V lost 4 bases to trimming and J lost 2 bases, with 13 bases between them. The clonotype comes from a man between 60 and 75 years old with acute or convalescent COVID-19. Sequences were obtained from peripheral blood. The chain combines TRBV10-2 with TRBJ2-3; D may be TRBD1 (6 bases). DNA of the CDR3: TGCGCCAGCAGTGCCCCGGACAGTCTCACAGATACGCAGTATTTT. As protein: CASSAPDSLTDTQYF.